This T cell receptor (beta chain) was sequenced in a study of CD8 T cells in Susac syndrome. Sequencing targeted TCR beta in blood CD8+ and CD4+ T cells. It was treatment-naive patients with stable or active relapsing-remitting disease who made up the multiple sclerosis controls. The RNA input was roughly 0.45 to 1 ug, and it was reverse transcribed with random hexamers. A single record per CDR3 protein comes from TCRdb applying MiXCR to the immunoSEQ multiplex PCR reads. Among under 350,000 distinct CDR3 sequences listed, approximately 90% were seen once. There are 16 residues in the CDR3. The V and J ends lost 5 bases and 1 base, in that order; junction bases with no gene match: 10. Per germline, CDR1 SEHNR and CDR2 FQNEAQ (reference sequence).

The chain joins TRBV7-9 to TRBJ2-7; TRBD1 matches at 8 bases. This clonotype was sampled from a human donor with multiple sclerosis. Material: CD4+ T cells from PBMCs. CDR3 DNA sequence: TGTGCCAGCAGCAATAGGGACAGGCACTCGTCCTACGAGCAGTACTTC. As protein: CASSNRDRHSSYEQYF.